A single sample is the source of the 14 T cell receptor beta chains below, sequenced in a study of blood T cells in healthy people across ages. Alongside a J-beta primer mix, a sample-barcoded 5' primer served in a second PCR lasting about 7 to 12 cycles. TCRdb passed the 5' RACE reads through MiXCR, listing each CDR3 protein once. The sample shows approximately 810,000 distinct CDR3 sequences, under 35% of them seen only once. Sample: blood. All receptors come from a woman aged 80 or over in good health.

Regarding this clonotype: A read error may explain this, as a much larger clone is one base away. This chain uses TRBV3-1 with TRBJ2-3; the D gene could be TRBD1 or TRBD2 (5 bases each). Germline lookup yields CDR1 LGHDT and CDR2 YNNKEL (reference sequence). The CDR3 extends over 14 amino acids. The CDR3 DNA follows: TGTGCCGGCAGCCATGGGGGTTTGGCAGATACGCAGTATTTT. Translation: CAGSHGGLADTQYF.

This clonotype was found a few times. The V call is TRBV12-3 or TRBV12-4, the J call TRBJ1-5; no clear D. This CDR3 spans 15 amino acids. V was trimmed by 7 bases and J by 1 base, leaving 14 bases between them. CDR3 nucleotide sequence: TGTGCCAGCACAGGAGGCATATTGAGCAATCAGCCCCAGCATTTT. Residues: CASTGGILSNQPQHF.

CDR3 amino acids: CASTVGADTQYF. The CDR3 DNA sequence: TGTGCCAGCACCGTCGGAGCAGATACGCAGTATTTT. This chain joins TRBV12-3 or TRBV12-4 and TRBJ2-3; unclear D gene. Trimming removed 7 bases at V and 4 bases at J, with 9 bases between. The CDR3 spans 12 residues.

This chain links TRBV19 with TRBJ2-1, with 15 bases identical to TRBD2. V lost 4 bases to trimming and J lost 9 bases; unmatched junction nucleotides: 4. Germline values: CDR1 LNHDA, CDR2 SQIVND (reference sequence). CDR3 length: 15 amino acids. The CDR3 nucleotides read TGTGCCAGTAGTAGGACTAGCGGGGGGGAGATTGAGCAGTTCTTC. Amino acid sequence: CASSRTSGGEIEQFF.

This clonotype was observed at least ten times. This chain connects TRBV7-2 to TRBJ2-3; 8 nucleotides align to TRBD2. Per germline, CDR1 SGHTA and CDR2 FQGNSA. This CDR3 contains 15 residues. J lost 5 bases, V lost 5 bases, and 9 bases had no gene match. CDR3 residues: CASSTPPGGGDTQYF. The CDR3 nucleotides are TGTGCCAGCAGCACCCCTCCGGGGGGGGGAGATACGCAGTATTTT.

The chain is built from TRBV4-3 and TRBJ2-2; 9 bases match TRBD1. Per germline, CDR1 LGHNA and CDR2 YSLEER. The V segment lost 1 base and the J segment 5 bases; nucleotides outside the gene matches: 8. The CDR3 is made up of 17 amino acids. Written as DNA, the CDR3 is TGCGCCAGCAGCCAAGGAGCCGGGACAGGGTTTACCGGGGAGCTGTTTTTT. This sequence encodes CASSQGAGTGFTGELFF.

There are a few counts of this clonotype. V is TRBV20-1 and J is TRBJ2-1; TRBD1 aligns across 8 bases. The J segment lost 2 bases and the V segment lost 3 bases, leaving 3 bases of the junction unmatched. The CDR3 is 14 residues long. The germline CDR1 and CDR2 sequences are DFQATT and SNEGSKA (reference sequence). CDR3 in DNA: TGCAGTGCTAGCAGGGGACAGGCCTACAATGAGCAGTTCTTC. It yields the protein CSASRGQAYNEQFF.

V gene TRBV7-9 combines with J gene TRBJ1-2; 9 bases match TRBD1. CDR3 size: 20 residues. Germline values: CDR1 SEHNR, CDR2 FQNEAQ (reference sequence). Trimming cost V 6 bases and J 0 bases; bases outside gene matches: 20. The CDR3 DNA is TGTGCCAGCAGTCGATATTTTGGACAGGGGCATGGGGCAGCTAACTATGGCTACACCTTC. This encodes CASSRYFGQGHGAANYGYTF.

The chain uses TRBV27 and TRBJ2-2; D gene ambiguous. The CDR3 consists of 15 residues. Between the trimmed V and J ends, which lost 3 bases and 2 bases, there was a span of 10 bases. Germline values: CDR1 MNHEY, CDR2 SMNVEV (reference sequence). The CDR3: CASSFELQNTGELFF. The CDR3 bases are TGTGCCAGCAGTTTTGAGTTACAAAACACCGGGGAGCTGTTTTTT.

V is TRBV4-1 and J is TRBJ2-1; 9 bases line up with TRBD2. The CDR3 spans 15 residues. Germline lookup yields CDR1 MGHRA and CDR2 YSYEKL. The V segment lost 6 bases and the J segment 10 bases; nucleotides outside the gene matches: 13. DNA for the CDR3: TGCGCCAGCAGAAAAAGGCCCGAGCTAGCGGGGGAGCAGTTCTTC. It translates to CASRKRPELAGEQFF.

The chain uses TRBV12-3 or TRBV12-4 and TRBJ1-2, with D perhaps TRBD1 (6 bases). The CDR3 loop spans 13 amino acids. Trimming removed 8 bases at V and 2 bases at J, with 12 bases between. In DNA form, the CDR3 reads TGTGCCAGCGAGCCGGGACACAACTATGGCTACACCTTC. Its protein is CASEPGHNYGYTF.

The chain couples TRBV4-1 to TRBJ2-1; 8 nucleotides align to TRBD2. Germline V CDR1 and CDR2: MGHRA, YSYEKL. The trim removed 2 bases at V and 14 bases at J, leaving 8 bases unmatched. The CDR3 consists of 13 residues. The CDR3: CASSQSVGTREFF. Here the CDR3 DNA reads TGCGCCAGCAGCCAATCCGTAGGGACTAGAGAGTTCTTC.

Comment on this clonotype: A much larger clone lies a single base off, so this may be a read error. J is TRBJ2-1 and V is TRBV11-2, with a possible D match to TRBD1 (8 bases). Germline V CDR1 and CDR2: SGHAT, FQNNGV. The CDR3 totals 17 residues. The DNA for the CDR3 is TGTGCCAGCAGCTCTCGACTCGACAGGGGAGGGCACAATGAGAAGTTCTTC. Amino acid sequence: CASSSRLDRGGHNEKFF.

Comment on this clonotype: This may be a read error: a much more frequent sequence differs by one nucleotide. CDR3 in DNA: TGTGCCACCACGGGGGGCACAGATACGCAGTATTTT. It encodes CATTGGTDTQYF. This sequence joins TRBV24-1 and TRBJ2-3; D possibly corresponds to TRBD2 (6 bases). Germline loops: CDR1 KGHDR, CDR2 SFDVKD. Trimming took 8 bases from V and 1 from J, leaving 6 bases between them. The CDR3 is made up of 12 amino acids.